These 7 T cell receptor beta chains were all obtained from the same sample, sequenced in a study of a mutant IDH1 vaccine in newly diagnosed glioma. The sample's time point: week 35, safety follow-up. Vaccine doses each comprised 300 ug of mutant IDH1 20-mer peptide, with topical imiquimod. These receptors have no known antigen. The table came from immunoSEQ multiplex PCR; TCRdb's copy has only in-frame clones and leaves some out. The table lists roughly 38,000 clones, 80% to 90% of them singletons. This material consisted of PBMCs, taken from a glioma patient whose treatment included an IDH1 peptide vaccine. The receptors here all came from a middle-aged man with glioma.

This chain joins TRBV4-3 and TRBJ1-1; D not certain. This CDR3 contains 16 residues. Germline CDR1 LGHNA, CDR2 YSLEER. V lost 0 bases, J lost 1 base, and 12 bases lay in between. In nucleotides, the CDR3 is TGCGCCAGCAGCCAAGATAGGAGCCAGGCGAACACTGAAGCTTTCTTT. Encoded protein: CASSQDRSQANTEAFF.

The V gene is TRBV28, the J gene TRBJ1-3; no definite D call. Germline-derived CDR1 and CDR2 are MDHEN and SYDVKM. The CDR3 is 17 amino acids. The V and J ends lost 6 bases and 3 bases respectively, with 21 bases between them. The CDR3 sequence: CASRPVLAFLDGNTIYF. In DNA form, the CDR3 reads TGTGCCAGCAGACCGGTCCTTGCGTTTCTGGATGGAAACACCATATATTTT.

CDR3 region: CASRGSGLGPSRTEQYF. The CDR3 coding sequence is TGTGCCAGCCGGGGGTCCGGACTAGGCCCGTCGAGGACCGAGCAGTACTTC. The chain couples TRBV27 to TRBJ2-7; 7 nucleotides line up with TRBD2. The CDR3 is 17 amino acids. V lost 8 bases, J lost 6 bases, and 22 bases stayed unmatched. Germline V gene sequence: CDR1 MNHEY, CDR2 SMNVEV (reference sequence).

The chain has TRBV19 and TRBJ1-1; D uncertain. Germline V gene lookup returns CDR1 LNHDA and CDR2 SQIVND (reference sequence). Trimming stripped 2 bases from V and 1 base from J, with 14 bases between. The CDR3 contains 16 residues. The DNA of the CDR3 is TGTGCCAGTAGTATACTCCCGACCGGTGCGAACACTGAAGCTTTCTTT. Translated: CASSILPTGANTEAFF.

In its sample, this clone was seen once. This chain connects TRBV9 to TRBJ2-5; 12 nucleotides align to TRBD1. Germline CDR1 SGDLS, CDR2 YYNGEE. The CDR3 contains 16 residues. V trimming: 4 bases; J trimming: 5 bases; junction bases outside the gene matches: 9. CDR3 coding DNA: TGTGCCAGCAGCACCCCCGGGACAGGGGGCGGGGAGACCCAGTACTTC. As protein: CASSTPGTGGGETQYF.

The chain employs TRBV28 and TRBJ2-1; D gene unclear. The V end lost 3 bases, the J end lost 5 bases, and 11 bases lay between the germline ends. The length of the CDR3 is 14 residues. Germline V gene lookup returns CDR1 MDHEN and CDR2 SYDVKM. The CDR3 loop reads CASSFQKGNNEQFF. In DNA form, the CDR3 reads TGTGCCAGCAGTTTCCAGAAAGGAAACAATGAGCAGTTCTTC.

This clone was found a few times. The chain is built from TRBV2 and TRBJ1-5; no clear D gene. Germline V gene sequence: CDR1 SNHLY, CDR2 FYNNEI. The V and J ends lost 4 bases and 4 bases respectively, with 5 bases between them. This CDR3 region has 12 residues. The CDR3 here is CASSGGNQPQHF. The CDR3 DNA is TGTGCCAGCAGTGGAGGGAATCAGCCCCAGCATTTT.